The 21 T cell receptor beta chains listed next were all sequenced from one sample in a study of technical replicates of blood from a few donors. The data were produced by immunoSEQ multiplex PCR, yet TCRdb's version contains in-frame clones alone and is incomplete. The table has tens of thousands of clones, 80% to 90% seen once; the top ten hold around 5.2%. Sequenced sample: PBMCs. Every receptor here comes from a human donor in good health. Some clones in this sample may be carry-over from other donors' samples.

The CDR3: CASSQPGLAGPEQYF. CDR3 nucleotide sequence: TGTGCCAGCAGCCAGCCGGGACTAGCGGGACCCGAGCAGTACTTC. The gene calls are TRBV4-2 and TRBJ2-7, with 13 bases fitting TRBD2. Germline V gene sequence: CDR1 LGHNA, CDR2 YNFKEQ. The CDR3 is 15 amino acids. J lost 6 bases, V lost 3 bases, and 5 bases had no gene match.

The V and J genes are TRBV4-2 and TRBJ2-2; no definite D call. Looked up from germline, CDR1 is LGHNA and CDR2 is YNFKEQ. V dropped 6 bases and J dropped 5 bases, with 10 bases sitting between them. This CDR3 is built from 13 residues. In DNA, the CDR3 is TGTGCCAGCAGTTCCCCGTCTACCGGGGAGCTGTTTTTT. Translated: CASSSPSTGELFF.

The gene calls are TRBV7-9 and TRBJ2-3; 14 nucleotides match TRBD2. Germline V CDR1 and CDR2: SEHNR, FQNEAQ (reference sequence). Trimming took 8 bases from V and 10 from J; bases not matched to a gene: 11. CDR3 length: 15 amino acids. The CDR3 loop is CASATEGTSGGAQYF. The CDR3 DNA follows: TGTGCCAGCGCTACAGAAGGGACTAGCGGGGGTGCGCAGTATTTT. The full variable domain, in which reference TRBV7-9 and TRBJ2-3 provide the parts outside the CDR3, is DTGVSQNPRHKITKRGQNVTFRCDPISEHNRLYWYRQTLGQGPEFLTYFQNEAQLEKSRLLSDRFSAERPKGSFSTLEIQRTEQGDSAMYLCASATEGTSGGAQYFGPGTRLTVL.

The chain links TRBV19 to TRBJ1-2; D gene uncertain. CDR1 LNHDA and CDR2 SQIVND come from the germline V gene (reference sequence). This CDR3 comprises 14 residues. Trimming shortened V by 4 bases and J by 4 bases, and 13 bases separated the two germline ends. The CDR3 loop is CASSNTQRSYGYTF. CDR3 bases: TGTGCCAGTAGTAATACTCAGCGATCCTATGGCTACACCTTC.

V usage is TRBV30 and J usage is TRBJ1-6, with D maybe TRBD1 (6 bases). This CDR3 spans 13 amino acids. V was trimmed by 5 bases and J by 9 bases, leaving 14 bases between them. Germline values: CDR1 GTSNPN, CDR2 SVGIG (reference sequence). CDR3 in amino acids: CAWQTGIGSPLHF. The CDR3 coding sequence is TGTGCCTGGCAAACAGGGATAGGTTCACCCCTCCACTTT.

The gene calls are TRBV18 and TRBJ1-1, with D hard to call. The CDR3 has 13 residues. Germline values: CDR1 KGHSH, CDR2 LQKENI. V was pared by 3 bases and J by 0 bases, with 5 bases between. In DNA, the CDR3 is TGTGCCAGCTCACCCGACATGAACACTGAAGCTTTCTTT. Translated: CASSPDMNTEAFF.

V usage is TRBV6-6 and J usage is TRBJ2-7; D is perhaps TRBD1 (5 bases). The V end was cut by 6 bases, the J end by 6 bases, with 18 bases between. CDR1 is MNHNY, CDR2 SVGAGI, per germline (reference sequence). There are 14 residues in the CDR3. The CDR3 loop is CASRFRDPSVEQYF. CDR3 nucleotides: TGTGCCAGCAGGTTCAGGGATCCTTCGGTCGAGCAGTACTTC.

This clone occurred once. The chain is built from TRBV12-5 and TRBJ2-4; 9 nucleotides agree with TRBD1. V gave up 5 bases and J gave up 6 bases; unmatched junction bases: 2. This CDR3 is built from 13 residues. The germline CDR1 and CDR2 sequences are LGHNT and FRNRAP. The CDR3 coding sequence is TGTGCTAGTGGTATGGGACAGGGAAACATTCAGTACTTC. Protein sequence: CASGMGQGNIQYF.

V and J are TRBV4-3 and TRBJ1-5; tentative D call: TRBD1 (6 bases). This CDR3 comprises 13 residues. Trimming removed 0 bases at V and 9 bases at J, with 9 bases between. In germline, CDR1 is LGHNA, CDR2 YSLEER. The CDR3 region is CASSQEAGAPQHF. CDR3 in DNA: TGCGCCAGCAGCCAAGAAGCGGGGGCGCCCCAGCATTTT.

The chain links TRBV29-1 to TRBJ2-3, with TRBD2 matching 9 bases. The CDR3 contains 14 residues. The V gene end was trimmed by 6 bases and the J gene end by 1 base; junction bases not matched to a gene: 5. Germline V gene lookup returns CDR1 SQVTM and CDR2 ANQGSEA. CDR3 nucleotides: TGCAGCGTCCAGCGGGAGGTTGGCACAGATACGCAGTATTTT. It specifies CSVQREVGTDTQYF.

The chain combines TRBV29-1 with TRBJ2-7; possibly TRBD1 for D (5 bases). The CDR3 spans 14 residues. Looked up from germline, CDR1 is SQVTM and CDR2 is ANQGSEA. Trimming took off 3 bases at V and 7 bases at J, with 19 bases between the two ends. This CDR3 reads CSVDFGHGNEEQYF. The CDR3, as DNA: TGCAGCGTTGACTTCGGACACGGTAATGAAGAGCAGTACTTC.

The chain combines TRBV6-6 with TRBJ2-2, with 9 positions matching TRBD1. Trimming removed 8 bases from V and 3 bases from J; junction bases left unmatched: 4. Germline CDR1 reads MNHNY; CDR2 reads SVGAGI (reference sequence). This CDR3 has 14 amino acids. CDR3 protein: CASRDRVDTGELFF. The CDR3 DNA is TGTGCCAGCCGGGACAGGGTTGACACCGGGGAGCTGTTTTTT.

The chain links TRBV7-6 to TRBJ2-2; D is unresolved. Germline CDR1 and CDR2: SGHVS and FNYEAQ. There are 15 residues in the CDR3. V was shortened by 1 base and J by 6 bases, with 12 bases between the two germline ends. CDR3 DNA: TGTGCCAGCAGCTTAGGGAGACCGGCCGCCGGGGAGCTGTTTTTT. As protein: CASSLGRPAAGELFF.

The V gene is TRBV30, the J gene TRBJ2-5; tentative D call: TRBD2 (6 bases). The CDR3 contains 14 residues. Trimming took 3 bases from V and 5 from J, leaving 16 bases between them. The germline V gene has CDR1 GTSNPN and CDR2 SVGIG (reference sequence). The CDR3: CAWREGAGIETQYF. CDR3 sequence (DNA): TGTGCCTGGAGGGAGGGAGCGGGCATTGAGACCCAGTACTTC.

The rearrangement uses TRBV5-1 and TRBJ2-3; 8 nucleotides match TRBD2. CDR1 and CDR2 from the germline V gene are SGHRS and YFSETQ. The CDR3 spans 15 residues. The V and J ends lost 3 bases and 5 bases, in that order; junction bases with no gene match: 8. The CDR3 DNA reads TGCGCCAGCAGCTCCGACGGGGGGGCACAAGATACGCAGTATTTT. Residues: CASSSDGGAQDTQYF.

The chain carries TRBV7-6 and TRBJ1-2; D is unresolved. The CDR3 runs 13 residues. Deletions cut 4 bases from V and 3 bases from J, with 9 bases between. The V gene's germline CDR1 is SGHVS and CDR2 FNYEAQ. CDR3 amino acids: CASSSYSDYGYTF. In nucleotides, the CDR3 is TGTGCCAGCAGCTCATACAGTGACTATGGCTACACCTTC. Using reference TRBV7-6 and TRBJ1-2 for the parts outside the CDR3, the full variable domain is GAGVSQSPRYKVTKRGQDVALRCDPISGHVSLYWYRQALGQGPEFLTYFNYEAQQDKSGLPNDRFSAERPEGSISTLTIQRTEQRDSAMYRCASSSYSDYGYTFGSGTRLTVV.

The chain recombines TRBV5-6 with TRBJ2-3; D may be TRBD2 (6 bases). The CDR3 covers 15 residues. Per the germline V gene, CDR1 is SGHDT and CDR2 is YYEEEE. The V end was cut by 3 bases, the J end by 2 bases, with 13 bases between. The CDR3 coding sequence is TGTGCCAGCAGCTCCGTAGCGGCCTCCACAGATACGCAGTATTTT. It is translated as CASSSVAASTDTQYF.

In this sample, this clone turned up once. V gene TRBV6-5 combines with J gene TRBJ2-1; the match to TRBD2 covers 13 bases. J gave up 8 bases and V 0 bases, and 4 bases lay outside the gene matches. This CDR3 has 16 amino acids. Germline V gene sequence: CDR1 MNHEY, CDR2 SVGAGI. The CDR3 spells CASSYSLAGGSHEQFF. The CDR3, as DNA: TGTGCCAGCAGTTACTCACTAGCGGGAGGGAGCCATGAGCAGTTCTTC.

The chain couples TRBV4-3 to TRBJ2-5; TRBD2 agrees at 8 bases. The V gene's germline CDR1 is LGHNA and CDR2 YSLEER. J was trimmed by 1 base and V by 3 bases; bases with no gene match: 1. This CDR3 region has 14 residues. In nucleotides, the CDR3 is TGCGCCAGCAGCCACCGGGGGGGCCAAGAGACCCAGTACTTC. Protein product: CASSHRGGQETQYF.

In DNA, the CDR3 is TGTGCCAGCAGTTGGGACAACACAGATACGCAGTATTTT. It codes for CASSWDNTDTQYF. The rearrangement uses TRBV5-6 and TRBJ2-3; TRBD1 is a possible D gene (6 bases). CDR1 is SGHDT and CDR2 is YYEEEE in the germline V gene. The ends were cut back, 5 bases at V and 2 bases at J, with 9 bases in the middle. CDR3 length: 13 amino acids. The full variable domain, its missing parts supplied by reference TRBV5-6 and TRBJ2-3, is DAGVTQSPTHLIKTRGQQVTLRCSPKSGHDTVSWYQQALGQGPQFIFQYYEEEERQRGNFPDRFSGHQFPNYSSELNVNALLLGDSALYLCASSWDNTDTQYFGPGTRLTVL.

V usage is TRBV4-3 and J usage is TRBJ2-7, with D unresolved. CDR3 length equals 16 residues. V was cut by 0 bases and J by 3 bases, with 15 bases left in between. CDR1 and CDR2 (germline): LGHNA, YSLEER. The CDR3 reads CASSQDLPAEIYEQYF. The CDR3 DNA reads TGCGCCAGCAGCCAAGATCTCCCTGCGGAGATCTACGAGCAGTACTTC.